The T cell receptor beta chain under discussion was sequenced for a study of shared clonotypes between healthy human individuals. The ends lost 4 bases at V and 0 bases at J; junction bases unmatched: 2. CDR3 length equals 14 residues. Germline V gives CDR1 SGHRS, CDR2 YFSETQ. This table comes from immunoSEQ multiplex PCR, and its TCRdb copy is limited to in-frame clones, with some not included. The sample has under 2,000,000 clones, about 95% seen once; the top ten hold under 1.5%. Naive-designated CD8 cells lacked CD45RO, were positively enriched for CCR7, and omitted terminally differentiated effector memory CD45RA+ cells.

The chain carries TRBV5-1 and TRBJ2-3, with 7 nucleotides matching TRBD1. The origin of this receptor is a man younger than 35 in good health. Sequencing input: naive CD8+ T cells sorted from blood. As DNA, the CDR3 is TGCGCCAGCAGCCAGACAGGGAGCACAGATACGCAGTATTTT. It encodes CASSQTGSTDTQYF.